This T cell receptor beta chain was identified during a study of cytomegalovirus exposure and HLA in healthy donors. Germline-derived CDR1 and CDR2 are MGHDK and SYGVNS. The ends were cut back, 6 bases at V and 0 bases at J, with 9 bases in the middle. This CDR3 has 14 residues. A multiplex PCR was run with 60 Vbeta primers and 13 Jbeta primers. Clones were read by immunoSEQ multiplex PCR, and TCRdb kept only the in-frame ones, dropping some. The sample consists of roughly 150,000 clones, roughly 70% of them appearing once. Sequencing used PBMCs. The chain combines TRBV25-1 with TRBJ1-3; D call uncertain. This TCR was sampled from a woman aged 50 to 60 in good health and CMV-seropositive. Here the CDR3 reads CASRDSYSGNTIYF. The CDR3 DNA is TGTGCCAGCAGGGACTCATACTCTGGAAACACCATATATTTT.